These T cell receptor beta chains were read from a single sample in a study of T cells expressing NK-cell markers. TCRdb re-called the 5' RACE reads and gives one entry per CDR3 protein, without DNA. Recorded for this sample: over 150,000 distinct CDR3 sequences. The sample was blood T cells: a sorted CD56 or NKG2C T cell subset, CD4+ or CD8+ T cells, or bulk PBMC T cells (not recorded which). The receptors shown here come from a woman between 50 and 59 years old in good health. CDR3s include the opening cysteine and the closing phenylalanine or tryptophan.

j_call cdr3_length v_call cdr3_aa
TRBJ1-6 13 TRBV7-6 CASQDGYNSPLHF
TRBJ2-5 15 TRBV12-3/TRBV12-4 CASSRYSGDQETQYF
TRBJ1-2 15 TRBV5-1 CASSSWTGKPSGYTF
TRBJ2-1 12 TRBV27 CASGPGLLEQFF
TRBJ2-1 15 TRBV5-1 CASSLVGLAGAGQFF
TRBJ1-5 14 TRBV2 CASTEVETIQPQHF
TRBJ2-1 15 TRBV12-3/TRBV12-4 CASSPPVAGGNEQFF
TRBJ1-2 11 TRBV6-5 CASGTMDGYTF
TRBJ1-1 14 TRBV6-5 CASSYGDSGTEAFF
TRBJ2-1 15 TRBV24-1 CATSSVRDSYNEQFF
TRBJ2-7 13 TRBV2 CASSEGWGGEQYF
TRBJ2-1 17 TRBV7-9 CASSAPLGTSGNNEQFF
TRBJ2-1 16 TRBV19 CASIGLAGAFGDEQFF
TRBJ2-1 15 TRBV6-6 CASSYKVAGRNEQFF
TRBJ1-2 13 TRBV29-1 CSVDFGENYGYTF
TRBJ1-5 15 TRBV20-1 CSASLRDLSNQPQHF
TRBJ2-1 17 TRBV20-1 CSARDLAELRSYNEQFF
TRBJ1-1 16 TRBV21-1 CASSLPGQGIYTEAFF
TRBJ2-6 14 TRBV5-1 CASSARVGANVLTF
TRBJ2-1 17 TRBV5-1 CASSSLNAGLGYNEQFF
TRBJ2-6 15 TRBV15 CATRDRGLGANVLTF
TRBJ2-1 14 TRBV27 CASSPTGHYNEQFF
TRBJ2-1 15 TRBV5-1 CASSLTEGYYNEQFF
TRBJ2-1 17 TRBV5-1 CASSWDSRPSIDNEQFF
TRBJ2-3 15 TRBV7-8 CASSLQPSLGDTQYF
TRBJ2-1 16 TRBV20-1 CSARDRGSGNHNEQFF
TRBJ2-7 15 TRBV7-2 CASSLNLAGPYEQYF
TRBJ2-1 15 TRBV7-8 CASSLALGRDNEQFF
TRBJ2-3 13 TRBV19 CASSIVIRGTQYF
TRBJ2-1 13 TRBV28 CASSLLGRGEQFF
TRBJ2-7 18 TRBV29-1 CSVPIHVRADGETYEQYF
TRBJ2-1 14 TRBV10-3 CAISEPPTGNEQFF
TRBJ2-3 16 TRBV5-1 CASSLLATSEVDTQYF
TRBJ2-3 17 TRBV27 CASSLGTGTPHTDTQYF
TRBJ2-1 15 TRBV7-3 CASSLTSGINNEQFF
TRBJ2-3 16 TRBV6-5 CASSYSPGTSTDTQYF
TRBJ2-2 14 TRBV15 CATSRVGMPGELFF
TRBJ2-1 17 TRBV10-3 CAISAPELAGFGDEQFF
TRBJ1-5 15 TRBV12-3/TRBV12-4 CASRTGTGLNQPQHF
TRBJ2-3 14 TRBV9 CASTLASNTDTQYF
TRBJ2-5 13 TRBV20-1 CSAQTSGQETQYF
TRBJ2-7 17 TRBV5-1 CASSLPRSGRASYEQYF
TRBJ2-1 15 TRBV7-9 CASSRTSGPNNEQFF
TRBJ2-1 14 TRBV14 CASRGLAGGGEQFF
TRBJ2-5 13 TRBV29-1 CSVTTTGKETQYF
TRBJ2-5 14 TRBV5-1 CASSESSGRETQYF
TRBJ2-1 15 TRBV5-1 CASSLAGGLYNEQFF
TRBJ2-7 16 TRBV12-3/TRBV12-4 CASGAGEASGYYEQYF
TRBJ2-4 17 TRBV7-9 CASSLEVREEGQNIQYF
TRBJ2-2 15 TRBV3-1 CASSHRLEGSRELFF
TRBJ1-1 15 TRBV2 CASSVTVAMNTEAFF
TRBJ2-7 13 TRBV7-9 CASGSERDHEQYF